The 30 T cell receptor beta chains presented below share a single source sample, sequenced in a study of blood T cell repertoires in COVID-19. The assay was immunoSEQ multiplex PCR, and TCRdb's table has in-frame clones only and misses some. This table holds about 280,000 clones, roughly 87% found once. The material sequenced was PBMCs or T cells enriched from blood (not recorded which). The receptors stem from a woman between 35 and 50 years old who had recovered from COVID-19.

The rearrangement links TRBV28 to TRBJ1-4, with 7 bases that match TRBD1. Germline assignment: CDR1 MDHEN and CDR2 SYDVKM. The CDR3 runs to 13 residues. The J segment lost 7 bases and the V segment lost 1 base, leaving 0 bases of the junction unmatched. The CDR3 sequence is CASSLYRGEKLFF. The DNA for the CDR3 is TGTGCCAGCAGTTTATACAGGGGTGAAAAACTGTTTTTT. The complete variable domain, with remaining parts taken from reference TRBV28 and TRBJ1-4, reads DVKVTQSSRYLVKRTGEKVFLECVQDMDHENMFWYRQDPGLGLRLIYFSYDVKMKEKGDIPEGYSVSREKKERFSLILESASTNQTSMYLCASSLYRGEKLFFGSGTQLSVL.

This chain uses TRBV7-2 with TRBJ1-2, with 11 bases aligning to TRBD1. The CDR3 contains 13 residues. Germline trimming cut 5 bases from V and 6 bases from J; bases unmatched to any gene: 2. Per germline, CDR1 SGHTA and CDR2 FQGNSA. The DNA of the CDR3 is TGTGCCAGCAGCCGGGACAGGGGGAATGGCTACACCTTC. Residues: CASSRDRGNGYTF.

The chain is built from TRBV11-2 and TRBJ2-7; TRBD1 is a possible D gene (6 bases). V dropped 6 bases and J dropped 0 bases, with 9 bases sitting between them. The CDR3 covers 13 residues. Germline V lookup: CDR1 SGHAT, CDR2 FQNNGV. As DNA, the CDR3 is TGTGCCAGCAGTAAGGGGGACTCCTACGAGCAGTACTTC. Translated: CASSKGDSYEQYF.

Notes on this clone: This same CDR3 is encoded by further DNA sequences in the sample. The chain links TRBV27 to TRBJ2-1; tentative D call: TRBD1 (5 bases). The CDR3 totals 13 residues. Germline V gene sequence: CDR1 MNHEY, CDR2 SMNVEV (reference sequence). V was trimmed by 3 bases and J by 4 bases, leaving 7 bases between them. CDR3 region: CASSLRQYNEQFF. The CDR3 nucleotides read TGTGCCAGCAGTTTGAGACAGTACAATGAGCAGTTCTTC.

This chain links TRBV10-1 with TRBJ2-7; 9 bases are shared with TRBD2. Germline CDR1 and CDR2: WNHNN and SYGVQD (reference sequence). The CDR3 is made up of 17 amino acids. J was trimmed by 6 bases and V by 3 bases; bases with no gene match: 15. CDR3 loop: CASSDDSLAGNRPEQYF. CDR3 bases: TGCGCCAGCAGTGATGATTCGCTAGCGGGAAATCGTCCCGAGCAGTACTTC.

The chain combines TRBV7-3 with TRBJ2-1, with 8 positions matching TRBD1. Germline V CDR1 and CDR2: SGHTA, FQGTGA. The CDR3 is 16 residues long. V shed 5 bases, J shed 6 bases, and the junction held 12 bases outside the gene matches. The CDR3 DNA reads TGTGCCAGCAGCCCATGGACAGGGAAGGGTCCCAATGAGCAGTTCTTC. Translation gives CASSPWTGKGPNEQFF.

The gene calls are TRBV4-3 and TRBJ1-3; the D gene is possibly TRBD1 (5 bases). Trimming stripped 0 bases from V and 2 bases from J, with 8 bases between. There are 15 residues in the CDR3. In germline, CDR1 is LGHNA, CDR2 YSLEER. The CDR3 nucleotides read TGCGCCAGCAGCCAAGATGGGGGGGCTGGAAACACCATATATTTT. Its translation: CASSQDGGAGNTIYF.

The genes are TRBV4-3 and TRBJ2-1, with a weak D call TRBD1 (5 bases). The CDR3 has 16 residues. Germline assignment: CDR1 LGHNA and CDR2 YSLEER. Trimming shortened V by 0 bases and J by 3 bases, and 12 bases separated the two germline ends. The CDR3: CASSQDDRNSYNEQFF. For the CDR3, the DNA is TGCGCCAGCAGCCAAGATGACAGAAATAGCTACAATGAGCAGTTCTTC.

The V and J genes are TRBV7-3 and TRBJ2-3; perhaps TRBD1 as D (6 bases). Germline V gene data show CDR1 as SGHTA and CDR2 as FQGTGA. The germline V and J ends were trimmed by 1 base and 2 bases, with 13 bases remaining between them. The CDR3 consists of 16 residues. The CDR3 sequence is CASSLRGGQSTDTQYF. For the CDR3, the DNA is TGTGCCAGCAGCTTAAGGGGCGGACAGTCCACAGATACGCAGTATTTT.

The rearrangement uses TRBV30 and TRBJ2-2; 11 nucleotides agree with TRBD2. The CDR3 length is 14 residues. The V gene end was trimmed by 5 bases and the J gene end by 4 bases; junction bases not matched to a gene: 3. Germline V gives CDR1 GTSNPN, CDR2 SVGIG (reference sequence). This CDR3 is CAWDLAGGTGELFF. The CDR3 DNA is TGTGCCTGGGATCTAGCGGGAGGCACCGGGGAGCTGTTTTTT.

The chain has TRBV5-4 and TRBJ2-7, with D tentatively TRBD1 (7 bases). The CDR3 spans 14 residues. With 0 bases removed from V and 4 bases from J, the gap between germline ends came to 11 bases. Germline-derived CDR1 and CDR2 are SGHNT and YYREEE (reference sequence). CDR3: CASSLEAGGYEQYF. The CDR3 DNA is TGTGCCAGCAGCTTGGAAGCAGGGGGGTACGAGCAGTACTTC.

In this sample, this clone turned up a few times. This chain joins TRBV7-3 and TRBJ1-1; D is unresolved. The germline CDR1 and CDR2 sequences are SGHTA and FQGTGA. This CDR3 contains 14 residues. Trimming shortened V by 1 base and J by 5 bases, and 11 bases separated the two germline ends. DNA for the CDR3: TGTGCCAGCAGCTTAAGCGTCTCGGGGACTGAAGCTTTCTTT. It yields the protein CASSLSVSGTEAFF.

The chain couples TRBV20-1 to TRBJ1-2, with D possibly being TRBD1 (6 bases). CDR3 length: 11 amino acids. V was cut by 3 bases and J by 8 bases, with 10 bases left in between. Germline V gives CDR1 DFQATT, CDR2 SNEGSKA (reference sequence). The CDR3 protein is CSARPGGGYTF. In nucleotides, the CDR3 is TGCAGTGCTAGGCCGGGGGGCGGCTACACCTTC.

The genes are TRBV11-2 and TRBJ1-1; tentative D call: TRBD1 (5 bases). The CDR3 covers 15 residues. Trimming removed 1 base at V and 3 bases at J, with 12 bases between. The V gene's germline CDR1 is SGHAT and CDR2 FQNNGV. For the CDR3, the DNA is TGTGCCAGCAGCTTAGGGGGGGGGTTTCACACTGAAGCTTTCTTT. This gives the protein CASSLGGGFHTEAFF.

The J gene is TRBJ1-5, the V gene TRBV19; the D is unclear. Trimming took 6 bases from V and 7 from J, leaving 7 bases between them. Germline CDR1 is LNHDA and CDR2 is SQIVND (reference sequence). The CDR3 is 11 amino acids. Written as DNA, the CDR3 is TGTGCCAGTAGCGAGGGACAGCCCCAGCATTTT. Translated, it gives CASSEGQPQHF.

The CDR3 nucleotides are TGCAGTGCTAGAGCAGGGGTCGAAGCTTTCTTT. Amino acids: CSARAGVEAFF. V usage is TRBV20-1 and J usage is TRBJ1-1, with D possibly being TRBD1 (6 bases). CDR1 is DFQATT and CDR2 is SNEGSKA in the germline V gene (reference sequence). The germline V and J ends were trimmed by 1 base and 8 bases, with 8 bases remaining between them. The CDR3 has 11 amino acids.

The V gene is TRBV28, the J gene TRBJ2-5; D ambiguous. Germline CDR1 and CDR2: MDHEN and SYDVKM. The CDR3 covers 15 residues. V dropped 5 bases and J dropped 0 bases, with 13 bases sitting between them. DNA of the CDR3: TGTGCCAGCAGTCTTCTGATACAGTACCAAGAGACCCAGTACTTC. Translation: CASSLLIQYQETQYF. The full variable domain, rest sourced from reference TRBV28 and TRBJ2-5, is DVKVTQSSRYLVKRTGEKVFLECVQDMDHENMFWYRQDPGLGLRLIYFSYDVKMKEKGDIPEGYSVSREKKERFSLILESASTNQTSMYLCASSLLIQYQETQYFGPGTRLLVL.

V usage is TRBV7-8 and J usage is TRBJ2-5; D is possibly TRBD2 (6 bases). V lost 5 bases and J 3 bases, leaving 16 bases between the germline ends. The length of the CDR3 is 15 residues. CDR1 SGHVS and CDR2 FQNEAQ come from the germline V gene. CDR3 region: CASSASGPVKETQYF. The CDR3 nucleotides are TGTGCCAGCAGCGCAAGCGGGCCCGTCAAAGAGACCCAGTACTTC.

V and J are TRBV27 and TRBJ1-2, with 11 bases aligning to TRBD1. The CDR3 runs 15 residues. V was clipped by 3 bases and J by 6 bases; unmatched bases: 6. CDR1 is MNHEY, CDR2 SMNVEV, per germline (reference sequence). CDR3 sequence: CASSLGTGGGNGYTF. The CDR3 coding sequence is TGTGCCAGCAGTTTGGGGACAGGGGGAGGGAATGGCTACACCTTC.

This clone occurred a few times. The chain has TRBV5-8 and TRBJ1-2; D may be TRBD1 (5 bases). The CDR3 sequence is 17 residues long. Per germline, CDR1 SGHTS and CDR2 YDEGEE. Trimming pared 2 bases from V and 6 bases from J, leaving 23 bases between. The CDR3 here is CASSFPLLKQESDGYTF. CDR3 coding DNA: TGTGCCAGCAGCTTTCCACTCCTAAAACAGGAGTCGGATGGCTACACCTTC.

The chain links TRBV6-5 to TRBJ1-5; D unclear. The CDR3 consists of 13 residues. Germline V gene lookup returns CDR1 MNHEY and CDR2 SVGAGI. Trimming shortened V by 0 bases and J by 4 bases, and 4 bases separated the two germline ends. CDR3 sequence reads: CASSYSPNQPQHF. In DNA, the CDR3 is TGTGCCAGCAGTTACTCCCCGAATCAGCCCCAGCATTTT.

The rearrangement links TRBV6-1 to TRBJ1-5; tentatively, D is TRBD1 (5 bases). The V gene lost 1 base and the J gene lost 7 bases, with 14 bases spanning the gap. Germline V gene lookup returns CDR1 MNHNS and CDR2 SASEGT. This CDR3 has 15 residues. The DNA of the CDR3 is TGTGCCAGCAGTGAAGGGCAGGGAGGTAAACAGCCCCAGCATTTT. As protein: CASSEGQGGKQPQHF.

This clone has more than one count but fewer than ten. The CDR3 DNA is TGTGCCAGTAGGGACGGGGGGTACACTGAAGCTTTCTTT. Its translation is CASRDGGYTEAFF. This sequence joins TRBV19 and TRBJ1-1; D perhaps matches TRBD1 (5 bases). This CDR3 contains 13 residues. V lost 6 bases, J lost 3 bases, and 11 bases lay in between. Germline V gene lookup returns CDR1 LNHDA and CDR2 SQIVND (reference sequence).

The rearrangement links TRBV27 to TRBJ2-3, with D unresolved. Germline V lookup: CDR1 MNHEY, CDR2 SMNVEV (reference sequence). The V gene lost 6 bases and the J gene lost 4 bases, with 20 bases spanning the gap. The CDR3 is 16 residues long. The CDR3 loop reads CASRVGLGLWSDTQYF. The CDR3 DNA reads TGTGCCAGCAGGGTAGGCTTGGGCTTGTGGTCAGATACGCAGTATTTT.

This clone has only a few counts. Other DNA sequences of this sample code for an identical CDR3. The V gene is TRBV7-9, the J gene TRBJ2-7, with 9 positions matching TRBD1. Germline V gene data show CDR1 as SEHNR and CDR2 as FQNEAQ (reference sequence). Trimming cost V 5 bases and J 3 bases; bases outside gene matches: 5. This CDR3 spans 14 amino acids. Here the CDR3 DNA reads TGTGCCAGCAGCCTGGGACAGGGCAACTACGAGCAGTACTTC. This translates into CASSLGQGNYEQYF. Looking up the rest from reference TRBV7-9 and TRBJ2-7 gives the full variable domain: DTGVSQNPRHKITKRGQNVTFRCDPISEHNRLYWYRQTLGQGPEFLTYFQNEAQLEKSRLLSDRFSAERPKGSFSTLEIQRTEQGDSAMYLCASSLGQGNYEQYFGPGTRLTVT.

The V call is TRBV10-3, the J call TRBJ1-5, with a tentative D call TRBD1 (6 bases). Germline V gene lookup returns CDR1 ENHRY and CDR2 SYGVKD. V was trimmed by 6 bases and J by 6 bases, leaving 12 bases between them. CDR3 size: 13 residues. CDR3 in amino acids: CAIRGHERQPQHF. As DNA, the CDR3 is TGTGCCATCAGGGGACACGAACGTCAGCCCCAGCATTTT.

Points on this clone: Different DNA sequences within this sample yield the same CDR3. This chain links TRBV5-1 with TRBJ1-4; 8 nucleotides match TRBD1. Trimming at V came to 1 base and at J to 5 bases, leaving 4 bases not matched to a gene. Germline assignment: CDR1 SGHRS and CDR2 YFSETQ. The CDR3 is 15 residues long. CDR3 protein: CASSLYRGANEKLFF. The CDR3 bases are TGCGCCAGCAGCTTGTACAGGGGGGCGAATGAAAAACTGTTTTTT. The complete variable domain, with remaining parts taken from reference TRBV5-1 and TRBJ1-4, reads KAGVTQTPRYLIKTRGQQVTLSCSPISGHRSVSWYQQTPGQGLQFLFEYFSETQRNKGNFPGRFSGRQFSNSRSEMNVSTLELGDSALYLCASSLYRGANEKLFFGSGTQLSVL.

The chain combines TRBV28 with TRBJ2-5; D possibly corresponds to TRBD1 (5 bases). Trimming cost V 2 bases and J 4 bases, with 20 bases left between them. Germline V CDR1 and CDR2: MDHEN, SYDVKM. CDR3 size: 17 residues. This CDR3 reads CASSLGADLGQRETQYF. CDR3 sequence (DNA): TGTGCCAGCAGTTTAGGGGCAGATTTGGGTCAGAGAGAGACCCAGTACTTC. The full variable domain, with the rest looked up from reference TRBV28 and TRBJ2-5, is DVKVTQSSRYLVKRTGEKVFLECVQDMDHENMFWYRQDPGLGLRLIYFSYDVKMKEKGDIPEGYSVSREKKERFSLILESASTNQTSMYLCASSLGADLGQRETQYFGPGTRLLVL.

This rearrangement joins TRBV10-3 to TRBJ2-3, with 7 bases that match TRBD2. CDR1 and CDR2 from the germline V gene are ENHRY and SYGVKD. This CDR3 contains 15 residues. V trimming: 10 bases; J trimming: 0 bases; junction bases outside the gene matches: 10. CDR3 protein: CATRSLAASTDTQYF. The CDR3 DNA reads TGTGCCACAAGGAGCCTAGCGGCAAGCACAGATACGCAGTATTTT.

This clone was seen once. The V call is TRBV28, the J call TRBJ1-2; the D is unclear. CDR1 and CDR2 (germline): MDHEN, SYDVKM. This CDR3 contains 15 residues. V gave up 6 bases and J gave up 14 bases, with 28 bases separating them. As DNA, the CDR3 is TGTGCCAGCAGGTCCCAAGGTGGGGTCGCTATTAGAGGGACCTTC. It translates to CASRSQGGVAIRGTF.